This T cell receptor beta chain was profiled in a study of control samples from healthy donors and cancer patients. CDR3 length equals 16 residues. The germline CDR1 and CDR2 sequences are SGHNT and YYREEE (reference sequence). Trimming left V 6 bases short and J 2 bases short, with 20 bases between. Measured with immunoSEQ multiplex PCR; TCRdb has only the in-frame clones, and not every one. Of tens of thousands of clones in the sample, over 80% were seen once. The V call is TRBV5-4, the J call TRBJ1-1; TRBD1 is a possible D gene (5 bases). The sequencing input was blood. This clonotype was sampled from a man aged 30 to 39 in good health. The CDR3 DNA reads TGTGCCAGCACCGAGGGGACCCGGAAGATAAACACTGAAGCTTTCTTT. As protein: CASTEGTRKINTEAFF.